This passage covers 20 T cell receptor beta chains from one sample sequenced in a study of OX40 agonist ivuxolimab in advanced cancers. The protocol was immunoSEQ multiplex PCR, while the TCRdb copy is restricted to in-frame clones and leaves out a portion. The sample consists of about 26,000 clones, around 76% of them appearing once. This material consisted of CD4+ or CD8+ T cells sorted from blood, taken in a trial of the OX40 agonist ivuxolimab. Source of these receptors: an adult with an advanced solid tumor such as melanoma, head and neck, liver or kidney cancer.

This rearrangement joins TRBV19 to TRBJ1-1; TRBD1 might be the D (6 bases). V lost 1 base and J lost 5, with 11 bases in between. CDR3 length: 14 residues. Germline V gives CDR1 LNHDA, CDR2 SQIVND (reference sequence). CDR3 sequence reads: CASSIVQGRTEAFF. For the CDR3, the DNA is TGTGCCAGTAGTATAGTCCAGGGGCGGACTGAAGCTTTCTTT.

This clone was counted a few times. The V call is TRBV7-9, the J call TRBJ2-4; 11 nucleotides align to TRBD1. The CDR3 has 18 residues. Germline V gene data show CDR1 as SEHNR and CDR2 as FQNEAQ (reference sequence). With V trimmed by 0 bases and J by 3 bases, 7 bases remained unmatched. The CDR3 reads CASSLAFRDRGVKNIQYF. In DNA form, the CDR3 reads TGTGCCAGCAGCTTAGCGTTCCGGGACAGGGGGGTCAAAAACATTCAGTACTTC.

The V and J genes are TRBV2 and TRBJ2-7; D might be TRBD1 (6 bases). Germline values: CDR1 SNHLY, CDR2 FYNNEI. The V end lost 7 bases, the J end lost 3 bases, and 16 bases lay between the germline ends. The CDR3 runs 14 residues. The chain's CDR3 is CASTTLGASYEQYF. The CDR3 coding sequence is TGTGCCAGCACCACGTTGGGGGCGAGCTACGAGCAGTACTTC. Variable domain in full (rest from reference TRBV2 and TRBJ2-7): EPEVTQTPSHQVTQMGQEVILRCVPISNHLYFYWYRQILGQKVEFLVSFYNNEISEKSEIFDDQFSVERPDGSNFTLKIRSTKLEDSAMYFCASTTLGASYEQYFGPGTRLTVT.

This clone was observed once. This chain uses TRBV6-5 with TRBJ1-1; D call uncertain. Germline V CDR1 and CDR2: MNHEY, SVGAGI. V shed 8 bases and J shed 8 bases, with 12 bases lying between them. This CDR3 has 11 amino acids. The DNA of the CDR3 is TGTGCCAGCCGGACCGGGCTCGAAGCTTTCTTT. Translating it yields CASRTGLEAFF.

The V gene is TRBV5-5, the J gene TRBJ2-3; D uncertain. Germline V gene data show CDR1 as SGHKS and CDR2 as YYEKEE (reference sequence). Trimming stripped 0 bases from V and 4 bases from J, with 3 bases between. CDR3 length: 12 amino acids. CDR3 bases: TGTGCCAGCAGCTTGGTATCAGATACGCAGTATTTT. This gives the protein CASSLVSDTQYF.

V and J are TRBV6-1 and TRBJ2-7; D call uncertain. V lost 8 bases, J lost 2 bases, and 10 bases lay in between. CDR1 and CDR2 from the germline V gene are MNHNS and SASEGT. This CDR3 is 12 amino acids long. The CDR3 loop reads CASLAPTYEQYF. Written as DNA, the CDR3 is TGTGCCAGCTTAGCCCCTACCTACGAGCAGTACTTC.

The V and J genes are TRBV7-8 and TRBJ2-5; 11 positions match TRBD2. Germline V gene lookup returns CDR1 SGHVS and CDR2 FQNEAQ. The CDR3 is 16 amino acids. Unmatched junction bases numbered 6, after V lost 3 bases and J lost 3 bases. In nucleotides, the CDR3 is TGTGCCAGCAGCTTGGAACTAGCGGGGGTCAAAGAGACCCAGTACTTC. Its translation: CASSLELAGVKETQYF. The whole variable domain, remainder taken from reference TRBV7-8 and TRBJ2-5, is GAGVSQSPRYKVAKRGQDVALRCDPISGHVSLFWYQQALGQGPEFLTYFQNEAQLDKSGLPSDRFFAERPEGSVSTLKIQRTQQEDSAVYLCASSLELAGVKETQYFGPGTRLLVL.

This chain's CDR3 is CASSPFARGQGHYEQYF. The CDR3 nucleotides read TGTGCCAGCAGCCCGTTCGCCCGGGGACAAGGACACTACGAGCAGTACTTC. The chain combines TRBV5-6 with TRBJ2-7, with D perhaps TRBD1 (6 bases). CDR1 and CDR2 from the germline V gene are SGHDT and YYEEEE. This CDR3 spans 17 amino acids. V was trimmed by 4 bases and J by 3 bases, leaving 23 bases between them.

The table lists this clone with a few counts. The V gene is TRBV4-3, the J gene TRBJ2-2; D is uncertain. This CDR3 has 15 amino acids. Germline V gives CDR1 LGHNA, CDR2 YSLEER. The V end was cut by 4 bases, the J end by 4 bases, with 13 bases between. CDR3 protein: CASSPFDGVTGELFF. CDR3 coding DNA: TGCGCCAGCAGCCCCTTTGATGGGGTCACCGGGGAGCTGTTTTTT.

The chain couples TRBV7-3 to TRBJ2-1; D gene ambiguous. V lost 4 bases to trimming and J lost 6 bases, with 10 bases between them. The CDR3 consists of 13 residues. Germline lookup yields CDR1 SGHTA and CDR2 FQGTGA. The DNA of the CDR3 is TGTGCCAGCAGCTATCCCGATACCAATGAGCAGTTCTTC. Its protein is CASSYPDTNEQFF.

In its sample, this clone was seen once. The chain joins TRBV2 to TRBJ2-3, with 13 bases matching TRBD2. CDR1 SNHLY and CDR2 FYNNEI come from the germline V gene. V was pared by 9 bases and J by 5 bases, with 5 bases of the junction left unmatched. The CDR3 is made up of 14 amino acids. Written as DNA, the CDR3 is TGTGCCAGGGGGACTAGCGGGGCCGTAGATACGCAGTATTTT. Its protein product is CARGTSGAVDTQYF.

The chain recombines TRBV11-2 with TRBJ2-2; a possible D gene is TRBD1 (6 bases). V was trimmed by 0 bases and J by 6 bases, leaving 17 bases between them. The CDR3 totals 17 residues. CDR1 and CDR2 (germline): SGHAT, FQNNGV. The CDR3 protein is CASSLESKQGRAGELFF. CDR3 sequence (DNA): TGTGCCAGCAGCTTAGAATCGAAGCAGGGGAGAGCCGGGGAGCTGTTTTTT.

The chain employs TRBV30 and TRBJ2-7; 10 nucleotides align to TRBD1. Germline V CDR1 and CDR2: GTSNPN, SVGIG (reference sequence). The CDR3 consists of 15 residues. V dropped 0 bases and J dropped 3; count of bases not matched to a gene: 5. The CDR3 DNA reads TGTGCCTGGAGTGTGGGGACAGGGGCCGTCTACGAGCAGTACTTC. This translates into CAWSVGTGAVYEQYF.

By share, this clone counts as medium-sized. The chain carries TRBV4-1 and TRBJ2-7; a weak D match, TRBD1 (6 bases). V lost 0 bases, J lost 4 bases, and 13 bases lay in between. The CDR3 sequence is 15 residues long. Looked up from germline, CDR1 is MGHRA and CDR2 is YSYEKL. CDR3 in DNA: TGCGCCAGCAGCCAAGATAAGGGGGACGGATACGAGCAGTACTTC. It codes for CASSQDKGDGYEQYF.

The J gene is TRBJ2-6, the V gene TRBV2, with D possibly being TRBD2 (5 bases). Trimming removed 10 bases from V and 4 bases from J, with 20 bases in between. This CDR3 is 16 amino acids long. CDR1 is SNHLY, CDR2 FYNNEI, per germline. CDR3 sequence: CAIRSGESSGANVLTF. DNA for the CDR3: TGTGCCATTCGATCCGGGGAGTCGAGCGGGGCCAACGTCCTGACTTTC.

This clone was seen a handful of times. The chain carries TRBV4-1 and TRBJ1-1; D is ambiguous. Germline V gives CDR1 MGHRA, CDR2 YSYEKL. V was shortened by 4 bases and J by 3 bases, with 12 bases between the two germline ends. The CDR3 extends over 14 amino acids. The CDR3 DNA is TGCGCCAGCAGCCCGCCTCGGGCGGACACTGAAGCTTTCTTT. This encodes CASSPPRADTEAFF.

The CDR3 DNA reads TGTGCCAGCAGTGAACCGGGCAGGGGCCGCACAGATACGCAGTATTTT. It is translated as CASSEPGRGRTDTQYF. The chain carries TRBV6-1 and TRBJ2-3; tentatively, D is TRBD1 (6 bases). Germline loops: CDR1 MNHNS, CDR2 SASEGT. This CDR3 has 16 amino acids. Trimming cost V 2 bases and J 1 base, with 13 bases left between them.

This clone was recorded only once. This chain connects TRBV9 to TRBJ2-3; tentative D call: TRBD1 (6 bases). Between the trimmed V and J ends, which lost 3 bases and 6 bases, there was a span of 8 bases. The CDR3 totals 12 residues. Germline V gives CDR1 SGDLS, CDR2 YYNGEE. Here the CDR3 reads CASSGQGDTQYF. The DNA for the CDR3 is TGTGCCAGCAGCGGCCAGGGGGATACGCAGTATTTT.

The V call is TRBV7-9, the J call TRBJ1-4; D ambiguous. The CDR3 runs 15 residues. V gave up 5 bases and J gave up 4 bases, with 14 bases separating them. Per germline, CDR1 SEHNR and CDR2 FQNEAQ (reference sequence). CDR3 in DNA: TGTGCCAGCAGCGAGCGAGACGGTCGTAATGAAAAACTGTTTTTT. Translation: CASSERDGRNEKLFF. The whole variable domain, remainder taken from reference TRBV7-9 and TRBJ1-4, is DTGVSQNPRHKITKRGQNVTFRCDPISEHNRLYWYRQTLGQGPEFLTYFQNEAQLEKSRLLSDRFSAERPKGSFSTLEIQRTEQGDSAMYLCASSERDGRNEKLFFGSGTQLSVL.

This clone occurred once. The chain carries TRBV5-6 and TRBJ1-6; no definite D call. The germline V and J ends were trimmed by 0 bases and 6 bases, with 10 bases remaining between them. The CDR3 runs to 15 residues. Germline V CDR1 and CDR2: SGHDT, YYEEEE. This CDR3 is CASSLVRSANSPLHF. CDR3 DNA sequence: TGTGCCAGCAGCTTGGTGCGATCGGCTAATTCACCCCTCCACTTT.